This is a list of T cell receptor beta chains from one sample in a study of blood T cell repertoires in COVID-19. The method was immunoSEQ multiplex PCR; TCRdb's version includes in-frame clones alone and lacks a portion of them. The sample comprises approximately 300,000 clones, roughly nine tenths of which are singletons, and 3.9% rests with the top ten. The specimen sequenced was PBMCs or T cells enriched from blood (not recorded which). The receptor set was obtained from a woman aged 25 to 45 who had been exposed to COVID-19. CDR3s include the opening cysteine and the closing phenylalanine or tryptophan. A D gene is named only where the DNA matches it firmly. The size of a clone is reported for some rows only, either as once, few or many, or as a class for expanded clones.

abundance	v_gene	j_gene	len	d_gene	CDR3aa	CDR3nt
.	TRBV19	TRBJ1-6	14	TRBD1	CASSLQGDYSPLHF	TGTGCCAGTAGCTTACAGGGGGATTATTCACCCCTCCACTTT
.	TRBV19	TRBJ1-5	14	.	CASRDRGGNQPQHF	TGTGCCAGTAGGGACAGAGGGGGCAATCAGCCCCAGCATTTT
.	TRBV4-1	TRBJ2-1	15	TRBD2	CASSHLAGSYNEQFF	TGCGCCAGCAGCCACTTAGCGGGAAGTTACAATGAGCAGTTCTTC
.	TRBV5-1	TRBJ2-5	14	.	CASSLTGLQETQYF	TGCGCCAGCAGCTTAACAGGCCTCCAAGAGACCCAGTACTTC
.	TRBV7-3	TRBJ2-5	15	TRBD2	CASSLAGGSQETQYF	TGTGCCAGCAGCCTAGCGGGGGGATCCCAAGAGACCCAGTACTTC
.	TRBV5-1	TRBJ2-5	13	.	CASSFSGFETQYF	TGCGCCAGCAGCTTCTCCGGGTTCGAGACCCAGTACTTC
.	TRBV6-7	TRBJ1-3	16	.	CASSYSRSSSGNTIYF	TGTGCCAGCAGTTACTCGAGGAGTAGCTCTGGAAACACCATATATTTT
.	TRBV6-5	TRBJ1-5	15	.	CASSPPGGSNQPQHF	TGTGCCAGCAGCCCCCCGGGGGGGAGCAATCAGCCCCAGCATTTT
.	TRBV18	TRBJ1-5	15	TRBD1	CASSPGQASNQPQHF	TGTGCCAGCTCACCGGGACAGGCTAGCAATCAGCCCCAGCATTTT
.	TRBV7-2	TRBJ1-3	16	.	CASSLQVRAAGNTIYF	TGTGCCAGCAGCTTACAAGTCAGGGCCGCTGGAAACACCATATATTTT
.	TRBV6-2/TRBV6-3	TRBJ1-5	15	TRBD1	CASSYTTGVRQPQHF	TGTGCCAGCAGTTACACGACAGGGGTTCGTCAGCCCCAGCATTTT
.	TRBV7-9	TRBJ2-1	16	TRBD1	CASSPRRTGVISEQFF	TGTGCCAGCAGCCCCCGGCGGACAGGGGTCATCAGTGAGCAGTTCTTC
.	TRBV7-2	TRBJ2-3	14	.	CASSQGLSTDTQYF	TGTGCCAGCAGCCAGGGACTCAGCACAGATACGCAGTATTTT
.	TRBV27	TRBJ1-2	14	TRBD1	CASSLRQGFYGYTF	TGTGCCAGCAGTTTAAGACAGGGATTCTATGGCTACACCTTC
.	TRBV4-1	TRBJ1-1	15	.	CASSQDDRQATGAFF	TGCGCCAGCAGCCAAGATGATAGACAGGCTACGGGCGCTTTCTTT
.	TRBV4-1	TRBJ1-6	15	.	CASSQKGDLYSPLHF	TGCGCCAGCAGCCAAAAGGGGGACCTGTATTCACCCCTCCACTTT
.	TRBV11-2	TRBJ1-2	14	.	CASSLERQNYGYTF	TGTGCCAGCAGCTTAGAAAGACAGAACTATGGCTACACCTTC
.	TRBV2	TRBJ2-4	13	.	CASGSGPKNIQYF	TGTGCCAGCGGGTCAGGTCCCAAAAACATTCAGTACTTC
.	TRBV7-9	TRBJ2-7	18	TRBD1	CASSPGRTRQGEAYEQYF	TGTGCCAGCAGCCCAGGCCGCACGCGACAGGGGGAGGCCTACGAGCAGTACTTC
.	TRBV19	TRBJ1-5	15	.	CASNPDNAISQPQHF	TGTGCCAGTAACCCCGACAACGCGATCAGTCAGCCCCAGCATTTT
few	TRBV6-1	TRBJ1-5	13	.	CASSEGANQPQHF	TGTGCCAGCAGTGAGGGGGCCAATCAGCCCCAGCATTTT
.	TRBV7-6	TRBJ1-4	14	.	CASSLAQVNEKLFF	TGTGCCAGCAGCTTAGCGCAGGTAAATGAAAAACTGTTTTTT
.	TRBV29-1	TRBJ1-1	12	.	CSGFTENTEAFF	TGCAGCGGCTTCACAGAGAACACTGAAGCTTTCTTT
.	TRBV7-2	TRBJ2-1	19	TRBD1	CASSDRDRVTLGIYNEQFF	TGTGCCAGCAGCGACCGGGACAGGGTAACTCTCGGCATATACAATGAGCAGTTCTTC
.	TRBV4-3	TRBJ2-1	15	TRBD2	CASSAAGGYMNEQFF	TGCGCCAGCAGCGCAGCGGGGGGGTATATGAATGAGCAGTTCTTC
.	TRBV10-3	TRBJ2-3	14	TRBD1	CAIGDRDGSDTQYF	TGTGCCATTGGGGACAGGGATGGTTCAGATACGCAGTATTTT
.	TRBV5-1	TRBJ2-1	14	.	CASSLGGQGNEQFF	TGCGCCAGCAGCTTGGGGGGGCAGGGCAATGAGCAGTTCTTC
once	TRBV29-1	TRBJ1-2	12	.	CSVAHTGYGYTF	TGCAGCGTTGCCCACACAGGATATGGCTACACCTTC
.	TRBV19	TRBJ2-3	13	.	CASSMKREDTQYF	TGTGCCAGTAGTATGAAGAGGGAAGATACGCAGTATTTT
.	TRBV5-1	TRBJ2-3	15	TRBD2	CASSPLSGGAHTQYF	TGCGCCAGCAGCCCCCTATCGGGGGGGGCGCATACGCAGTATTTT
once	TRBV6-5	TRBJ2-1	15	.	CASRLFGGDYNEQFF	TGTGCCAGCAGGCTCTTCGGGGGAGACTACAATGAGCAGTTCTTC
.	TRBV2	TRBJ1-2	14	TRBD1	CASIRGPTNYGYTF	TGTGCCAGCATTAGGGGGCCAACTAACTATGGCTACACCTTC
.	TRBV7-8	TRBJ1-1	13	.	CASSLSTELGAFF	TGTGCCAGCAGCCTAAGTACAGAGTTAGGAGCTTTCTTT
.	TRBV11-2	TRBJ2-7	13	.	CASNLAGKYEQYF	TGTGCCAGCAATCTTGCAGGAAAATACGAGCAGTACTTC
.	TRBV19	TRBJ1-1	17	.	CASSINEVWVRNTEAFF	TGTGCCAGTAGTATCAACGAAGTGTGGGTGAGGAATACTGAAGCTTTCTTT
.	TRBV10-3	TRBJ2-1	12	.	CAIKATGNEQFF	TGTGCCATCAAAGCGACAGGCAATGAGCAGTTCTTC
.	TRBV24-1	TRBJ1-2	13	.	CATSDTDFYGYTF	TGTGCCACCAGTGATACGGACTTCTATGGCTACACCTTC
.	TRBV7-8	TRBJ1-2	14	.	CASSPGQINYGYTF	TGTGCCAGCAGCCCAGGACAGATTAACTATGGCTACACCTTC
.	TRBV2	TRBJ1-1	11	.	CASSTENFAFF	TGTGCCAGCTCCACGGAGAATTTTGCTTTCTTT
.	TRBV2	TRBJ1-6	13	.	CASSLTELSPLHF	TGTGCCAGCAGCTTAACGGAGCTCTCACCCCTCCACTTT
.	TRBV19	TRBJ1-2	14	.	CASSIEGSSYGYTF	TGTGCCAGTAGTATAGAGGGCAGTTCCTATGGCTACACCTTC
once	TRBV19	TRBJ1-5	16	TRBD1	CASSIAGTAFNQPQHF	TGTGCCAGTAGTATCGCCGGGACAGCCTTCAATCAGCCCCAGCATTTT
few	TRBV13	TRBJ2-1	15	TRBD2	CASSVSGGAVNEQFF	TGTGCCAGCAGCGTTAGCGGGGGGGCCGTCAATGAGCAGTTCTTC
.	TRBV19	TRBJ1-1	15	.	CASSTDGQMNTEAFF	TGTGCCAGTAGTACCGACGGACAGATGAACACTGAAGCTTTCTTT
.	TRBV7-9	TRBJ1-1	15	.	CASSLVGGTNTEAFF	TGTGCCAGCAGCTTAGTGGGGGGAACGAACACTGAAGCTTTCTTT
.	TRBV5-4	TRBJ2-3	16	.	CASSLVGALGRDTQYF	TGTGCCAGCAGCTTGGTAGGAGCCTTGGGGCGGGATACGCAGTATTTT
.	TRBV6-1	TRBJ2-3	16	TRBD2	CASSGGLAWPADTQYF	TGTGCCAGCAGTGGGGGACTAGCGTGGCCCGCCGATACGCAGTATTTT
.	TRBV3-1/TRBV3-2	TRBJ2-4	16	.	CASSPPPRGLKPIQYF	TGTGCCAGCAGCCCACCACCCAGGGGTCTCAAACCTATTCAGTACTTC
.	TRBV18	TRBJ1-2	14	.	CASSPKTVNYGYTF	TGTGCCAGCTCACCAAAGACAGTTAACTATGGCTACACCTTC
.	TRBV12-3/TRBV12-4	TRBJ1-2	13	.	CASSKRGKNGYTF	TGTGCCAGCAGCAAAAGGGGGAAGAATGGCTACACCTTC
.	TRBV7-8	TRBJ2-2	13	.	CASRRREVGELFF	TGTGCCAGCAGGCGCAGGGAGGTGGGGGAGCTGTTTTTT
.	TRBV3-1/TRBV3-2	TRBJ2-5	13	.	CASSQDNQLPQYF	TGTGCCAGCAGCCAAGATAATCAACTCCCTCAGTACTTC
.	TRBV5-1	TRBJ1-2	14	TRBD1	CASSPGQGTHGYTF	TGCGCCAGCAGCCCGGGACAGGGGACACACGGCTACACCTTC
.	TRBV9	TRBJ2-1	15	.	CASSVSGDSYNEQFF	TGTGCCAGCAGCGTATCGGGGGATTCCTACAATGAGCAGTTCTTC
.	TRBV18	TRBJ2-3	15	TRBD2	CASSLWEGRTDTQYF	TGTGCCAGCTCACTCTGGGAGGGTAGAACAGATACGCAGTATTTT
.	TRBV2	TRBJ2-1	16	.	CASSQGGDRYYNEQFF	TGTGCCAGCAGCCAAGGGGGGGACCGATATTACAATGAGCAGTTCTTC
.	TRBV7-2	TRBJ1-2	17	TRBD1	CASSSGPTGARIYGYTF	TGTGCCAGCAGCTCGGGACCGACAGGGGCCCGAATCTATGGCTACACCTTC
.	TRBV3-1/TRBV3-2	TRBJ2-2	16	.	CASSQSPGVVTGELFF	TGTGCCAGCAGCCAAAGCCCAGGGGTCGTCACCGGGGAGCTGTTTTTT
.	TRBV7-3	TRBJ1-3	14	.	CASSPARGGNTIYF	TGTGCCAGCAGCCCGGCCAGGGGTGGAAACACCATATATTTT